The 18 T cell receptor beta chains given below trace back to one sample, sequenced in a study of blood T cells in healthy people across ages (dated by TCRdb to 2013 to 2016). Library prep was done by 5' RACE. Reads for this sample came from an Illumina HiSeq 2500. A second roughly 6 to 12 cycle PCR used a sample-barcoded 5' primer and a J-beta primer mix. Using fastp at Q25 and MiXCR, TCRdb reprocessed the public reads and kept productive beta chains. Each entry is one CDR3 protein sequence, shown with its most common DNA and genes. The sample contains hundreds of thousands of distinct CDR3 sequences, 45% to 55% of them found a single time. In total, the top ten clones hold 20% to 25% of the sample. Material: blood. The origin of the receptors is a man older than 75 in good health.

The CDR3 DNA reads TGTGCCAGCAGTGTTGCACAGGGATATGGCTACACCTTC. Translated: CASSVAQGYGYTF. V gene TRBV2 combines with J gene TRBJ1-2; possible D gene TRBD1, 6 bases. Germline V lookup: CDR1 SNHLY, CDR2 FYNNEI. The CDR3 is made up of 13 amino acids. V was pared by 4 bases and J by 5 bases, with 11 bases between.

This clonotype occurred once. The V gene is TRBV29-1, the J gene TRBJ2-5, with D tentatively TRBD1 (6 bases). The germline CDR1 and CDR2 sequences are SQVTM and ANQGSEA. This CDR3 comprises 11 residues. Trimming cost V 6 bases and J 11 bases, with 16 bases left between them. CDR3 nucleotide sequence: TGCAGCGTCGAATCAGGGGTGGGGCAGTACTTC. Its translation: CSVESGVGQYF.

The chain has TRBV9 and TRBJ2-1; the match to TRBD2 covers 7 bases. CDR1 is SGDLS and CDR2 is YYNGEE in the germline V gene. With 3 bases clipped from V and 8 bases from J, the junction kept 11 bases outside the gene matches. The CDR3 is made up of 15 amino acids. CDR3: CASSARLAGVHEQFF. The CDR3 coding sequence is TGTGCCAGCAGCGCCAGACTTGCGGGAGTCCATGAGCAGTTCTTC.

The rearrangement uses TRBV21-1 and TRBJ2-7; TRBD2, the table's D call, lacks a check against the DNA. TRBV21-1 has pseudogene status. The CDR3 is 18 amino acids. The CDR3 region is CASSKAEGTSGGAYEQYF. Here the CDR3 DNA reads TGTGCCAGCAGCAAAGCTGAGGGGACTAGCGGGGGGGCCTACGAGCAGTACTTC.

This chain links TRBV3-1 with TRBJ1-2; D is undetermined. In germline, CDR1 is LGHDT, CDR2 YNNKEL (reference sequence). This CDR3 is 15 amino acids long. The germline V and J ends were trimmed by 2 bases and 4 bases, with 14 bases remaining between them. The CDR3 here is CASSQSGAWGYGYTF. The CDR3, as DNA: TGTGCCAGCAGCCAATCGGGAGCCTGGGGCTATGGCTACACCTTC.

V and J are TRBV7-2 and TRBJ1-2; 8 bases are shared with TRBD1. The CDR3 has 16 amino acids. V dropped 1 base and J dropped 2; count of bases not matched to a gene: 6. Per the germline V gene, CDR1 is SGHTA and CDR2 is FQGNSA. CDR3 in amino acids: CASSLDRDRTNYGYTF. The CDR3 DNA follows: TGTGCCAGCAGCTTAGACCGGGACAGGACCAACTATGGCTACACCTTC. The full variable domain, completed using reference TRBV7-2 and TRBJ1-2, is GAGVSQSPSNKVTEKGKDVELRCDPISGHTALYWYRQSLGQGLEFLIYFQGNSAPDKSGLPSDRFSAERTGGSVSTLTIQRTQQEDSAVYLCASSLDRDRTNYGYTFGSGTRLTVV.

This clonotype was found a few times. The chain carries TRBV2 and TRBJ2-7, with 9 bases identical to TRBD1. CDR3 length: 13 residues. V lost 6 bases to trimming and J lost 6 bases; unmatched junction nucleotides: 6. Germline V gene data show CDR1 as SNHLY and CDR2 as FYNNEI. The CDR3 region has the DNA TGTGCCAGCAGGAGGGACAGGGCTGCCGAGCAGTACTTC. Amino acids: CASRRDRAAEQYF.

The chain combines TRBV6-5 with TRBJ1-5; a weak D match, TRBD1 (6 bases). The V gene lost 6 bases and the J gene lost 0 bases, with 12 bases spanning the gap. Germline V gives CDR1 MNHEY, CDR2 SVGAGI. CDR3 length equals 15 residues. The CDR3 bases are TGTGCCAGCAGCCCTTGGGGGCATAGCAATCAGCCCCAGCATTTT. Translation: CASSPWGHSNQPQHF.

In DNA form, the CDR3 reads TGCAGCGCCTTGAACAGGGGGGGCACTGAAGCTTTCTTT. Amino acid sequence: CSALNRGGTEAFF. The chain joins TRBV20-1 to TRBJ1-1, with 8 bases that match TRBD1. Germline CDR1 reads DFQATT; CDR2 reads SNEGSKA (reference sequence). The CDR3 runs 13 residues.

This clonotype has a count of ten or more. A much bigger clone sits one base away, suggesting this may be a read error. The chain joins TRBV27 to TRBJ2-3; D gene ambiguous. Trimming stripped 7 bases from V and 0 bases from J, with 11 bases between. The CDR3 contains 14 residues. Germline CDR1 and CDR2: MNHEY and SMNVEV (reference sequence). CDR3 coding DNA: TGTGCCAGCATGGGTGGGCGGAGCACAGATACGCAGTATTTT. Its protein product is CASMGGRSTDTQYF.

This clonotype appeared once. The chain carries TRBV5-6 and TRBJ2-4, with D uncertain. Germline V gene lookup returns CDR1 SGHDT and CDR2 YYEEEE. The CDR3 loop spans 14 amino acids. V was shortened by 5 bases and J by 0 bases, with 9 bases between the two germline ends. CDR3 DNA: TGTGCCAGCAGAAGCTGGGGAGCCAAAAACATTCAGTACTTC. This codes for CASRSWGAKNIQYF.

This clonotype was counted between two and nine times. CDR3 nucleotides: TGTGCCTCACGGGGGGAGGTTAACTATGGCTACACCTTC. Encoded protein: CASRGEVNYGYTF. This rearrangement joins TRBV2 to TRBJ1-2, with D possibly being TRBD1 (5 bases). Between the trimmed V and J ends, which lost 11 bases and 1 base, there was a span of 14 bases. The CDR3 loop spans 13 amino acids. Germline CDR1 and CDR2: SNHLY and FYNNEI.

This chain joins TRBV14 and TRBJ2-7, with 8 bases lining up with TRBD1. The end of the DNA fits TRBJ2-5 better, so the J call may be wrong. CDR3 length: 15 amino acids. Germline CDR1 reads SGHDN; CDR2 reads FVKESK. The CDR3 DNA reads TGTGCCAGCAGCCATAGAACAGGGGGTCGGGAGACCCAGTACTTC. It yields the protein CASSHRTGGRETQYF.

This clonotype occurred a few times. CDR3 coding DNA: TGTGCCAGCAGCGTCGGAGGGCAGGGGGGGTACCAAGAGACCCAGTACTTC. It encodes CASSVGGQGGYQETQYF. V usage is TRBV9 and J usage is TRBJ2-5; D is possibly TRBD1 or TRBD2 (7 bases each). Germline CDR1 and CDR2: SGDLS and YYNGEE. V lost 2 bases and J lost 0, with 17 bases in between. CDR3 length: 17 residues.

In this sample, this clonotype turned up many times. This chain uses TRBV6-6 with TRBJ2-1; 8 nucleotides match TRBD2. With 4 bases clipped from V and 6 bases from J, the junction kept 5 bases outside the gene matches. There are 14 residues in the CDR3. CDR1 and CDR2 from the germline V gene are MNHNY and SVGAGI (reference sequence). As DNA, the CDR3 is TGTGCCAGCAGTTTCCTGAGCGGGGGCAATGAGCAGTTCTTC. The encoded protein is CASSFLSGGNEQFF.

This chain connects TRBV5-1 to TRBJ2-5, with TRBD2 matching 11 bases. V shed 1 base and J 5 bases; nucleotides not matched to a gene: 13. The CDR3 is made up of 18 amino acids. Germline CDR1 and CDR2: SGHRS and YFSETQ. This CDR3 is CASSLTGSSGRASETQYF. The CDR3 nucleotides read TGCGCCAGCAGCTTGACCGGGAGTAGCGGGAGGGCCTCGGAGACCCAGTACTTC.

This clonotype was detected many times. The chain carries TRBV6-5 and TRBJ2-1; 10 nucleotides agree with TRBD2. Germline V gene data show CDR1 as MNHEY and CDR2 as SVGAGI. Losses at the gene ends were 6 bases for V and 5 bases for J; bases not matched to a gene: 10. The CDR3 is made up of 16 amino acids. CDR3 nucleotide sequence: TGTGCCAGCAGACCCCTAGCGGGAGTAAGGGACAATGAGCAGTTCTTC. It specifies CASRPLAGVRDNEQFF.

The table lists this clonotype with a few counts. This chain joins TRBV7-9 and TRBJ2-5; D possibly corresponds to TRBD2 (5 bases). In germline, CDR1 is SEHNR, CDR2 FQNEAQ (reference sequence). The CDR3 is 17 residues long. The V end was cut by 0 bases, the J end by 3 bases, with 17 bases between. Here the CDR3 DNA reads TGTGCCAGCAGCTTAGCGTTTGAATCCAGCGGTGAAGAGACCCAGTACTTC. Its protein is CASSLAFESSGEETQYF.